The next 19 T cell receptor beta chains were all read from a single sample in a study of blood T cell repertoires in COVID-19. Profiled with immunoSEQ multiplex PCR; TCRdb holds only in-frame clones, not every one. The sample records around 230,000 clones, approximately 85% being singletons. Source material: peripheral blood. The receptors here all came from a woman in her sixties or seventies with active or convalescent COVID-19.

The V call is TRBV7-2, the J call TRBJ2-1; D might be TRBD2 (6 bases). The CDR3 is 15 residues long. Trimming took off 7 bases at V and 0 bases at J, with 13 bases between the two ends. The germline gives CDR1 SGHTA, CDR2 FQGNSA. Here the CDR3 reads CASTGGKSSYNEQFF. Here the CDR3 DNA reads TGTGCCAGCACTGGGGGGAAGAGCTCCTACAATGAGCAGTTCTTC.

The J gene is TRBJ1-2, the V gene TRBV10-3; the D gene is possibly TRBD1 (5 bases). The germline gives CDR1 ENHRY, CDR2 SYGVKD. V was clipped by 3 bases and J by 5 bases, with 13 bases between them. This CDR3 spans 14 amino acids. In nucleotides, the CDR3 is TGTGCCATCAGTGAACCAGGGATGGGGTATGGCTACACCTTC. This codes for CAISEPGMGYGYTF.

The chain employs TRBV7-2 and TRBJ2-1; 7 nucleotides line up with TRBD1. CDR1 is SGHTA and CDR2 is FQGNSA in the germline V gene. The CDR3 contains 16 residues. V lost 2 bases, J lost 3 bases, and 7 bases stayed unmatched. The CDR3 bases are TGTGCCAGCAGCTTAAACCCGGGACAGCTCTACAATGAGCAGTTCTTC. Residues: CASSLNPGQLYNEQFF.

Only a few counts were recorded for this clone. V usage is TRBV6-5 and J usage is TRBJ1-6, with no clear D. Deletions cut 2 bases from V and 0 bases from J, with 5 bases between. CDR1 is MNHEY and CDR2 is SVGAGI in the germline V gene. This CDR3 contains 15 residues. In DNA form, the CDR3 reads TGTGCCAGCAGTTACATCGGCTCCTATAATTCACCCCTCCACTTT. Protein product: CASSYIGSYNSPLHF.

This clone is a singleton in its sample. The chain joins TRBV12-3 or TRBV12-4 to TRBJ2-1, with D tentatively TRBD1 (5 bases). This CDR3 is 13 amino acids long. With 2 bases removed from V and 5 bases from J, the gap between germline ends came to 7 bases. Here the CDR3 reads CASSLRTHNEQFF. CDR3 bases: TGTGCCAGCAGTTTAAGGACACACAATGAGCAGTTCTTC.

The chain recombines TRBV4-1 with TRBJ1-5; TRBD1 might be the D (5 bases). The CDR3 contains 16 residues. V dropped 1 base and J dropped 4 bases, with 14 bases sitting between them. CDR1 is MGHRA, CDR2 YSYEKL, per germline. CDR3 in DNA: TGCGCCAGCAGCCAAGTCGGGCGGGACTTTAATCAGCCCCAGCATTTT. Protein product: CASSQVGRDFNQPQHF.

J is TRBJ2-7 and V is TRBV3-1 (or the pseudogene TRBV3-2); 12 bases map to TRBD1. CDR3 size: 18 residues. V was clipped by 2 bases and J by 0 bases; unmatched bases: 8. The germline gives CDR1 LGHDT, CDR2 YNNKEL (reference sequence). The CDR3 loop reads CASSQRDRGPHFSYEQYF. CDR3 coding DNA: TGTGCCAGCAGCCAAAGGGACAGGGGGCCCCACTTCTCCTACGAGCAGTACTTC.

The gene calls are TRBV20-1 and TRBJ1-1, with D uncertain. Trimming cost V 3 bases and J 8 bases, with 13 bases left between them. In germline, CDR1 is DFQATT, CDR2 SNEGSKA (reference sequence). The CDR3 sequence is 12 residues long. The CDR3 here is CSASFVGEEAFF. In DNA form, the CDR3 reads TGCAGTGCTAGTTTTGTCGGGGAGGAAGCTTTCTTT.

Here the CDR3 reads CASSLAKTGTDTQYF. In DNA form, the CDR3 reads TGTGCCAGCAGCTTAGCGAAAACGGGTACAGATACGCAGTATTTT. The V and J genes are TRBV7-2 and TRBJ2-3; no firm D call. The germline V gene encodes CDR1 SGHTA and CDR2 FQGNSA. V was shortened by 0 bases and J by 3 bases, with 10 bases between the two germline ends. The CDR3 is 15 amino acids.

The chain recombines TRBV7-2 with TRBJ2-7; 12 nucleotides agree with TRBD2. The CDR3 totals 16 residues. V lost 4 bases, J lost 4 bases, and 8 bases stayed unmatched. CDR1 is SGHTA, CDR2 FQGNSA, per germline. CDR3 sequence reads: CASSSWETSGSYEQYF. Here the CDR3 DNA reads TGTGCCAGCAGCTCCTGGGAGACTAGCGGGAGTTACGAGCAGTACTTC.

The chain combines TRBV6-2 or TRBV6-3 with TRBJ2-5; D possibly corresponds to TRBD2 (5 bases). Germline V gene lookup returns CDR1 MNHEY and CDR2 SVGEGT. This CDR3 comprises 14 residues. V lost 0 bases and J 6 bases, leaving 11 bases between the germline ends. This CDR3 reads CASSYSGPGKTQYF. CDR3 sequence (DNA): TGTGCCAGCAGTTACTCGGGTCCGGGGAAGACCCAGTACTTC.

The chain couples TRBV7-3 to TRBJ2-1; TRBD2 matches at 11 bases. Germline V gene sequence: CDR1 SGHTA, CDR2 FQGTGA. This CDR3 has 14 residues. The V gene end was trimmed by 5 bases and the J gene end by 6 bases; junction bases not matched to a gene: 3. CDR3: CASSVAGGRNEQFF. In nucleotides, the CDR3 is TGTGCCAGCAGCGTAGCGGGGGGGCGCAATGAGCAGTTCTTC.

The sample holds one count of this clone. The rearrangement links TRBV2 to TRBJ2-7, with D possibly being TRBD1 (6 bases). The CDR3 contains 12 residues. The germline V gene encodes CDR1 SNHLY and CDR2 FYNNEI. Trimming took 9 bases from V and 1 from J, leaving 10 bases between them. CDR3 sequence: CASGDTSYEQYF. The CDR3 DNA follows: TGTGCCAGTGGGGACACTTCCTACGAGCAGTACTTC.

The chain couples TRBV27 to TRBJ1-2; TRBD1 aligns across 7 bases. Per the germline V gene, CDR1 is MNHEY and CDR2 is SMNVEV (reference sequence). The CDR3 spans 15 residues. The V segment lost 3 bases and the J segment 4 bases; nucleotides outside the gene matches: 8. This chain's CDR3 is CASSFAGGNIYGYTF. For the CDR3, the DNA is TGTGCCAGCAGTTTCGCAGGGGGGAATATCTATGGCTACACCTTC.

This clone was observed a few times. This chain connects TRBV15 to TRBJ1-2; D may be TRBD1 (5 bases). CDR3 size: 15 residues. Trimming cost V 6 bases and J 8 bases, with 22 bases left between them. CDR1 is LNHNV and CDR2 is YYDKDF in the germline V gene (reference sequence). CDR3 in DNA: TGTGCCACCAGTCCCACTAGCGGGGGTGGATGGGGCTACACCTTC. The encoded protein is CATSPTSGGGWGYTF. Complete variable domain (other parts from reference TRBV15 and TRBJ1-2): DAMVIQNPRYQVTQFGKPVTLSCSQTLNHNVMYWYQQKSSQAPKLLFHYYDKDFNNEADTPDNFQSRRPNTSFCFLDIRSPGLGDTAMYLCATSPTSGGGWGYTFGSGTRLTVV.

This clone has just a few counts. The chain has TRBV7-2 and TRBJ2-7; TRBD1 might be the D (7 bases). V dropped 5 bases and J dropped 0 bases, with 14 bases sitting between them. Germline loops: CDR1 SGHTA, CDR2 FQGNSA. The CDR3 has 15 amino acids. CDR3 residues: CASSTGDSSSYEQYF. The DNA of the CDR3 is TGTGCCAGCAGCACGGGGGACAGTTCCTCCTACGAGCAGTACTTC.

This chain uses TRBV28 with TRBJ1-4; 11 bases map to TRBD1. The ends lost 4 bases at V and 3 bases at J; junction bases unmatched: 7. The CDR3 extends over 17 amino acids. Germline-derived CDR1 and CDR2 are MDHEN and SYDVKM. For the CDR3, the DNA is TGTGCCAGCAGTTCCTCGGACAGGGGGCGGGCTAATGAAAAACTGTTTTTT. Encoded protein: CASSSSDRGRANEKLFF. The full variable domain, with the rest looked up from reference TRBV28 and TRBJ1-4, is DVKVTQSSRYLVKRTGEKVFLECVQDMDHENMFWYRQDPGLGLRLIYFSYDVKMKEKGDIPEGYSVSREKKERFSLILESASTNQTSMYLCASSSSDRGRANEKLFFGSGTQLSVL.

The chain has TRBV5-8 and TRBJ2-1, with D perhaps TRBD1 (5 bases). Germline V gene data show CDR1 as SGHTS and CDR2 as YDEGEE. The germline V and J ends were trimmed by 0 bases and 6 bases, with 16 bases remaining between them. There are 16 residues in the CDR3. CDR3 sequence reads: CASSLGQGWVGNEQFF. DNA of the CDR3: TGTGCCAGCAGCTTGGGGCAGGGATGGGTGGGCAATGAGCAGTTCTTC. Combining the CDR3 with reference TRBV5-8 and TRBJ2-1 gives the whole variable domain EAGVTQSPTHLIKTRGQQATLRCSPISGHTSVYWYQQALGLGLQFLLWYDEGEERNRGNFPPRFSGRQFPNYSSELNVNALELEDSALYLCASSLGQGWVGNEQFFGPGTRLTVL.

V and J are TRBV19 and TRBJ2-2; 7 nucleotides line up with TRBD1. This CDR3 comprises 18 residues. Germline values: CDR1 LNHDA, CDR2 SQIVND (reference sequence). The J segment lost 5 bases and the V segment lost 1 base, leaving 13 bases of the junction unmatched. In DNA form, the CDR3 reads TGTGCCAGTAGTATAGTGAGGGTGACAGGGTGGAGTACCGGGGAGCTGTTTTTT. It translates to CASSIVRVTGWSTGELFF. Combining the CDR3 with reference TRBV19 and TRBJ2-2 gives the whole variable domain DGGITQSPKYLFRKEGQNVTLSCEQNLNHDAMYWYRQDPGQGLRLIYYSQIVNDFQKGDIAEGYSVSREKKESFPLTVTSAQKNPTAFYLCASSIVRVTGWSTGELFFGEGSRLTVL.